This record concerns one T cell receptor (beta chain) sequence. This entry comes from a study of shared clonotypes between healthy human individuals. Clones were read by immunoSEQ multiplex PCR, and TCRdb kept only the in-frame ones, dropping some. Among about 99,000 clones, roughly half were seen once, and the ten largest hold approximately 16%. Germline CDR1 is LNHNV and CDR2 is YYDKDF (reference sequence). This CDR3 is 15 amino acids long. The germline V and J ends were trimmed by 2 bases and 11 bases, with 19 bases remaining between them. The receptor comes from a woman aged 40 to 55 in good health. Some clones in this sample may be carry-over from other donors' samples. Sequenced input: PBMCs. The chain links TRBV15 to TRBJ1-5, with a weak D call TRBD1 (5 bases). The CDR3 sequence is CATSRSLGQTTAQHF. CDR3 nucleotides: TGTGCCACCAGCAGATCGCTAGGACAAACAACGGCCCAGCATTTT. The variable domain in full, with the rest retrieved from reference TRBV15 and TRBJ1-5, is DAMVIQNPRYQVTQFGKPVTLSCSQTLNHNVMYWYQQKSSQAPKLLFHYYDKDFNNEADTPDNFQSRRPNTSFCFLDIRSPGLGDTAMYLCATSRSLGQTTAQHFGDGTRLSIL.